Listed below are T cell receptor beta chains from one sample, sequenced in a study of OX40 agonist ivuxolimab in advanced cancers. Here immunoSEQ multiplex PCR was the method, and the copy in TCRdb shows in-frame clones only, minus some. The sample holds around 72,000 clones, more than 80% seen once. The sequencing used CD4+ or CD8+ T cells sorted from blood, collected in a trial of the OX40 agonist ivuxolimab. The source is an adult with an advanced solid tumor such as melanoma, head and neck, liver or kidney cancer. Each CDR3 is given with its conserved first and last residue. For some rows the clone size is stated as once, few or many, or as a class when expanded; others skip it.

j_call	v_call	clone_size	cdr3_aa
TRBJ2-7	TRBV12-5	.	CATGRGGFQEEQYF
TRBJ2-4	TRBV5-1	.	CASSLAGTSHLRRAKNIQYF
TRBJ1-6	TRBV9	.	CASSPPNPGSPLHF
TRBJ1-1	TRBV19	.	CASSSAAQKNTEAFF
TRBJ2-5	TRBV6-6	.	CASSSGLSGQETQYF
TRBJ1-1	TRBV30	.	CAWISTGRSAFF
TRBJ2-1	TRBV19	once	CASSPYPGASGGPRTYNEQFF
TRBJ1-3	TRBV11-3	.	CASSPSTSGNTIYF
TRBJ2-3	TRBV4-1	once	CASSQEGGSGSTQYF
TRBJ2-2	TRBV27	.	CANGGLSASGGELFF
TRBJ2-1	TRBV18	.	CASSPVASGDNEQFF
TRBJ2-7	TRBV19	.	CASRSPGVYEQYF
TRBJ2-6	TRBV4-2	once	CASSQGAGANVLTF
TRBJ1-1	TRBV6-1	medium-sized	CASSVQVNTEAFF
TRBJ1-6	TRBV27	.	CASSRDTYSPLHF
TRBJ2-2	TRBV10-3	few	CAISALGELFF
TRBJ1-3	TRBV11-3	.	CASSLDPTAAGNTIYF
TRBJ2-1	TRBV5-1	.	CASSLDGVGNEQFF
TRBJ2-7	TRBV28	many	CASSLFEDSYEQYF
TRBJ1-1	TRBV19	.	CASSILRTGETEAFF
TRBJ1-1	TRBV7-2	once	CASSQDRGRGGTEAFF
TRBJ2-1	TRBV4-2	.	CASSQPGQGYNEQFF
TRBJ2-3	TRBV6-1	.	CASSEFSGFGASDTQYF
TRBJ2-7	TRBV27	.	CASSLWRSTEQYF
TRBJ2-1	TRBV6-1	.	CASSAGTGVNEQFF
TRBJ1-5	TRBV19	.	CASTIGQNNQPQHF
TRBJ2-3	TRBV2	.	CASSSTSGTDTQYF
TRBJ2-1	TRBV5-4	.	CASNSRGIYNEQFF
TRBJ1-6	TRBV27	.	CASSFGQDNSPLHF
TRBJ2-5	TRBV5-6	.	CASSPTPGQGAVETQYF
TRBJ2-5	TRBV11-1	.	CASSLRQGVRQYF
TRBJ1-5	TRBV10-3	once	CATTLTSRPDVDQHF
TRBJ1-1	TRBV7-9	.	CASSLVVNTEAFF
TRBJ2-7	TRBV6-6	.	CASNYGVGFYEQYF
TRBJ2-7	TRBV5-1	.	CASSFTGPGRDEQYF
TRBJ1-1	TRBV7-2	.	CASSPALQGPEAFF
TRBJ2-3	TRBV5-1	.	CASSLQGLGTDTQYF
TRBJ1-5	TRBV6-1	.	CASSELWGANQPQHF
TRBJ1-5	TRBV4-3	.	CASSQGLEANQPQHF
TRBJ2-7	TRBV6-5	.	CASSRAGTFREQYF
TRBJ1-1	TRBV5-1	once	CASSRQDRTEAFF
TRBJ1-2	TRBV5-1	.	CASRPENYGYTF
TRBJ1-6	TRBV28	.	CASRTGGDSPLHF
TRBJ1-4	TRBV5-1	.	CASSLARSVDEKLFF
TRBJ1-6	TRBV2	.	CAGGGTDYSPLHF
TRBJ1-1	TRBV7-3	.	CASSSRGDTEAFF
TRBJ2-1	TRBV30	.	CAGRIENEQFF
TRBJ1-4	TRBV6-1	.	CASLLPGTEKLFF
TRBJ2-4	TRBV6-6	.	CASSPGRGENIQYF
TRBJ1-1	TRBV10-3	.	CAIRPDTSNTEAFF